The 8 T cell receptor beta chains below come from one sample, sequenced in a study of cytomegalovirus exposure and HLA in healthy donors. PCR used 60 Vbeta primers and 13 Jbeta primers. Only in-frame clones appear in the TCRdb table, and some are missing; sequencing was by immunoSEQ multiplex PCR. The sample holds 75,000 to 90,000 clones, roughly 72% seen once. Sequences were obtained from PBMCs. Every receptor here comes from a woman in her 40s in good health and CMV-seropositive.

CDR3 nucleotide sequence: TGTGCCAGCTCACCATGGGCTGCCGAAGAGACCCAGTACTTC. Translation gives CASSPWAAEETQYF. The chain recombines TRBV18 with TRBJ2-5; D uncertain. Trimming cost V 2 bases and J 3 bases, with 10 bases left between them. The CDR3 loop spans 14 amino acids. Germline CDR1 KGHSH, CDR2 LQKENI.

In its sample, this clone was seen a few times. The chain recombines TRBV7-2 with TRBJ1-5; TRBD1 is a possible D gene (5 bases). V was clipped by 4 bases and J by 9 bases, with 10 bases between them. Germline CDR1 and CDR2: SGHTA and FQGNSA. CDR3 length: 12 amino acids. Here the CDR3 reads CASSSIGGPQHF. In nucleotides, the CDR3 is TGTGCCAGCAGCTCGATCGGGGGGCCCCAGCATTTT. The variable domain in full, with the rest retrieved from reference TRBV7-2 and TRBJ1-5, is GAGVSQSPSNKVTEKGKDVELRCDPISGHTALYWYRQSLGQGLEFLIYFQGNSAPDKSGLPSDRFSAERTGGSVSTLTIQRTQQEDSAVYLCASSSIGGPQHFGDGTRLSIL.

V and J are TRBV18 and TRBJ1-2; TRBD1 matches at 7 bases. Trimming at V came to 3 bases and at J to 5 bases, leaving 9 bases not matched to a gene. CDR1 is KGHSH, CDR2 LQKENI, per germline. The length of the CDR3 is 15 residues. The DNA for the CDR3 is TGTGCCAGCTCACCCAGGACAGGTTGGTGGTATGGCTACACCTTC. Amino acid sequence: CASSPRTGWWYGYTF.

The CDR3 protein is CAKITSGETPNDSDEQFF. The CDR3 DNA is TGTGCCAAGATAACTAGCGGGGAGACCCCAAACGATTCCGATGAGCAGTTCTTC. The V and J genes are TRBV2 and TRBJ2-1, with 10 bases identical to TRBD2. CDR3 length: 18 amino acids. From germline, CDR1 is SNHLY and CDR2 FYNNEI. Unmatched junction bases numbered 23, after V lost 10 bases and J lost 8 bases.

This clone was recorded once. V and J are TRBV2 and TRBJ1-1; 8 bases fit TRBD1. Germline CDR1 reads SNHLY; CDR2 reads FYNNEI. This CDR3 has 15 amino acids. V gave up 7 bases and J gave up 0 bases; unmatched junction bases: 7. CDR3 region: CASNRDRGMNTEAFF. The CDR3 DNA is TGTGCCAGCAATCGCGACAGGGGCATGAACACTGAAGCTTTCTTT.

On this clone itself: The junction does not match germline at one end; this may be a read error. The chain is built from TRBV6-1 and TRBJ2-1; TRBD1 matches 7 bases. This CDR3 has 17 amino acids. The V gene's germline CDR1 is MNHNS and CDR2 SASEGT. The DNA of the CDR3 is TGTGCCAGCAGAGAAGTACAGGGGCCCCTCTCCTACAATGAGCAGTTCTTC. It translates to CASREVQGPLSYNEQFF.

This clone has a single count. The chain joins TRBV28 to TRBJ1-2; maybe TRBD1 (6 bases). V gave up 5 bases and J gave up 3 bases, with 19 bases separating them. Germline V gene sequence: CDR1 MDHEN, CDR2 SYDVKM. This CDR3 contains 16 residues. The CDR3 coding sequence is TGTGCCAGCAGTACCCCGGCGGGGGGCTCCCACTATGGCTACACCTTC. It codes for CASSTPAGGSHYGYTF.

This sequence joins TRBV7-9 and TRBJ2-5; D is possibly TRBD1 (6 bases). The CDR3 has 15 residues. Germline CDR1 is SEHNR and CDR2 is FQNEAQ (reference sequence). V dropped 5 bases and J dropped 0 bases, with 13 bases sitting between them. CDR3: CASSQTGTNQETQYF. CDR3 DNA sequence: TGTGCCAGCAGCCAGACAGGAACTAACCAAGAGACCCAGTACTTC. Drawing the rest from reference TRBV7-9 and TRBJ2-5, the complete variable domain is DTGVSQNPRHKITKRGQNVTFRCDPISEHNRLYWYRQTLGQGPEFLTYFQNEAQLEKSRLLSDRFSAERPKGSFSTLEIQRTEQGDSAMYLCASSQTGTNQETQYFGPGTRLLVL.